A single sample is the source of the 7 T cell receptor beta chains below, sequenced in a study of shared clonotypes between healthy human individuals. Produced via immunoSEQ multiplex PCR; TCRdb's table is partial and in-frame only. The sample comprises 1.6 million or so clones, roughly 96% of which are singletons, and 0.95% to 1.5% rests with the top ten. The sequenced material came from naive CD4+ T cells sorted from blood. The subset is: CD45RA+ positively selected. The origin of the receptors is a man aged 25-45 years in good health.

With respect to this clone: Different DNA sequences within this sample yield the same CDR3. The J gene is TRBJ2-3, the V gene TRBV28; D unresolved. This CDR3 is 11 amino acids long. CDR1 MDHEN and CDR2 SYDVKM come from the germline V gene. The V end was cut by 3 bases, the J end by 5 bases, with 3 bases between. For the CDR3, the DNA is TGTGCCAGCAGTTTGGTAGATACGCAGTATTTT. It is translated as CASSLVDTQYF.

The rearrangement joins TRBV7-9 to TRBJ2-5, with unresolved D. V lost 2 bases to trimming and J lost 0 bases, with 10 bases between them. CDR1 and CDR2 from the germline V gene are SEHNR and FQNEAQ (reference sequence). The CDR3 is 15 residues long. CDR3 nucleotides: TGTGCCAGCAGCTTATTTTTGCAGCACCAAGAGACCCAGTACTTC. It is translated as CASSLFLQHQETQYF.

This sequence joins TRBV28 and TRBJ2-2; TRBD2 might be the D (6 bases). CDR1 and CDR2 (germline): MDHEN, SYDVKM. Between the trimmed V and J ends, which lost 5 bases and 5 bases, there was a span of 21 bases. The CDR3 contains 17 residues. CDR3 loop: CASSRLEGLQITGELFF. CDR3 in DNA: TGTGCCAGCAGTCGGCTGGAGGGTCTGCAAATTACCGGGGAGCTGTTTTTT.

This chain uses TRBV5-5 with TRBJ1-4, with D maybe TRBD1 (6 bases). The germline CDR1 and CDR2 sequences are SGHKS and YYEKEE (reference sequence). V was clipped by 5 bases and J by 6 bases, with 17 bases between them. The CDR3 loop spans 15 amino acids. The CDR3 loop reads CASSLVRGRDEKLFF. CDR3 coding DNA: TGTGCCAGCAGTCTCGTCCGGGGGCGGGATGAAAAACTGTTTTTT.

This rearrangement joins TRBV5-1 to TRBJ2-3, with D hard to call. The V gene's germline CDR1 is SGHRS and CDR2 YFSETQ. The V end was cut by 4 bases, the J end by 2 bases, with 20 bases between. CDR3 length: 17 residues. CDR3 loop: CASSPPLGGGITDTQYF. The DNA of the CDR3 is TGCGCCAGCAGCCCACCCCTTGGCGGCGGAATCACAGATACGCAGTATTTT. Combining the CDR3 with reference TRBV5-1 and TRBJ2-3 gives the whole variable domain KAGVTQTPRYLIKTRGQQVTLSCSPISGHRSVSWYQQTPGQGLQFLFEYFSETQRNKGNFPGRFSGRQFSNSRSEMNVSTLELGDSALYLCASSPPLGGGITDTQYFGPGTRLTVL.

This clone was detected only once. V is TRBV10-3 and J is TRBJ2-7; D unresolved. This CDR3 has 14 residues. V lost 5 bases to trimming and J lost 4 bases, with 15 bases between them. Germline assignment: CDR1 ENHRY and CDR2 SYGVKD. The DNA of the CDR3 is TGTGCCATCAGTCCCGATACGCCTAGGTACGAGCAGTACTTC. Translated, it gives CAISPDTPRYEQYF.

The chain combines TRBV2 with TRBJ1-4, with D uncertain. Trimming cost V 6 bases and J 8 bases, with 10 bases left between them. The CDR3 is 12 residues long. From germline, CDR1 is SNHLY and CDR2 FYNNEI. The CDR3 reads CASSTAREKLFF. CDR3 coding DNA: TGTGCCAGCAGCACGGCGAGAGAAAAACTGTTTTTT.